These T cell receptor beta chains were read from a single sample in a study of siplizumab effects on memory and regulatory T cells. The repertoire was sequenced with immunoSEQ multiplex PCR; TCRdb's copy has only in-frame clones and lacks some. Counted here are approximately 94,000 clones, roughly 96% occurring once; the ten biggest clones make up 0.031%. The sequenced sample was naive CD4+ T cells sorted from blood. Every receptor here comes from a human donor in good health. Each CDR3 is given with its conserved first and last residue. The D gene is left open where the match is weak. Not every row has a clone size; where given, it reads once, few, many or a size class.

j_call d_call v_call clone_size cdr3_aa cdr3_nt
TRBJ2-5 . TRBV19 . CASSPPGPAETQYF TGTGCCAGTAGTCCCCCAGGTCCGGCAGAGACCCAGTACTTC
TRBJ1-4 . TRBV6-6 . CASTRPNEKLFF TGTGCCAGCACTCGGCCTAATGAAAAACTGTTTTTT
TRBJ2-1 . TRBV5-1 . CASRVRYNEQFF TGCGCCAGCAGGGTCCGCTACAATGAGCAGTTCTTC
TRBJ2-5 TRBD1 TRBV18 once CASSSDREGTQYF TGTGCCAGCTCATCCGACAGGGAAGGGACCCAGTACTTC
TRBJ2-1 . TRBV6-4 . CASSVGGARQDEQFF TGTGCCAGCAGTGTTGGGGGGGCTCGTCAGGATGAGCAGTTCTTC
TRBJ2-3 . TRBV7-2 . CASSLVSGTDTQYF TGTGCCAGCAGCTTAGTTTCCGGAACAGATACGCAGTATTTT
TRBJ1-6 . TRBV9 . CASSVSGVYNSPLHF TGTGCCAGCAGCGTATCAGGGGTCTATAATTCACCCCTCCACTTT
TRBJ2-2 TRBD2 TRBV11-2 . CASSLWGGNTGELFF TGTGCCAGCAGCTTATGGGGGGGAAACACCGGGGAGCTGTTTTTT
TRBJ2-1 TRBD2 TRBV19 . CASTSLGLGDNEQFF TGTGCCAGTACCTCACTGGGACTAGGCGACAATGAGCAGTTCTTC
TRBJ1-2 . TRBV5-4 . CASSGTRGYGYTF TGTGCCAGCAGCGGGACCCGAGGTTATGGCTACACCTTC
TRBJ2-7 . TRBV2 . CASSERYEQYF TGTGCCAGCAGTGAGCGCTACGAGCAGTACTTC
TRBJ1-6 . TRBV19 . CASSIEATGGPLHF TGTGCCAGTAGTATAGAGGCGACCGGGGGACCCCTCCACTTT
TRBJ1-3 . TRBV6-5 . CASSYELGNTIYF TGTGCCAGCAGTTATGAACTGGGAAACACCATATATTTT
TRBJ2-7 TRBD2 TRBV27 . CASSLKGLPFYEQYF TGTGCCAGCAGTTTAAAGGGACTACCTTTTTACGAGCAGTACTTC
TRBJ2-7 . TRBV4-1 . CASSQPGAGQLYEQYF TGCGCCAGCAGCCAGCCGGGGGCGGGACAGCTTTACGAGCAGTACTTC
TRBJ2-6 TRBD1 TRBV28 . CASSLLGQGVRANVLTF TGTGCCAGCAGTTTATTGGGACAGGGTGTCCGGGCCAACGTCCTGACTTTC